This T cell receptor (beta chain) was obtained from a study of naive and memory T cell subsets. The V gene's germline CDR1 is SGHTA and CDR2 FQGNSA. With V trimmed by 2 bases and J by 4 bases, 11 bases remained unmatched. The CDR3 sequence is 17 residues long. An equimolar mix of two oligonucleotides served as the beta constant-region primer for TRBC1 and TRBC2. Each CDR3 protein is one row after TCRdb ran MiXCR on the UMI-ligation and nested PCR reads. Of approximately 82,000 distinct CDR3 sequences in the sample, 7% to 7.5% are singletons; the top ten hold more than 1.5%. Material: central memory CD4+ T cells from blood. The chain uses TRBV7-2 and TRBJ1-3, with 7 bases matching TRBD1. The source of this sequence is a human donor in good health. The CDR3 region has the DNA TGTGCCAGCAGCTTAAGGGGCCAGGGGGTTGGGGGAAACACCATATATTTT. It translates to CASSLRGQGVGGNTIYF. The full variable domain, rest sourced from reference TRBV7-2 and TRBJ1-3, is GAGVSQSPSNKVTEKGKDVELRCDPISGHTALYWYRQSLGQGLEFLIYFQGNSAPDKSGLPSDRFSAERTGGSVSTLTIQRTQQEDSAVYLCASSLRGQGVGGNTIYFGEGSWLTVV.